This TCR beta chain was found in a study of T cell responses to AZD1222 COVID-19 vaccine. The CDR3 runs 16 residues. Germline-derived CDR1 and CDR2 are SGHVS and FQNEAQ. Trimming at V came to 5 bases and at J to 0 bases, leaving 10 bases not matched to a gene. Data came from immunoSEQ multiplex PCR; TCRdb stores just in-frame clones and leaves some out. The table includes around 80,000 clones, 88% detected once. The sequence derives from an adult in good health. J is TRBJ2-7 and V is TRBV7-8; 7 bases are a match to TRBD2. The sequenced sample was peripheral blood, obtained on day 0 of AZD1222 vaccination. CDR3 residues: CASSPPLRESSYEQYV. The DNA of the CDR3 is TGTGCCAGCAGCCCGCCCCTGCGGGAGAGCTCCTACGAGCAGTACGTC.